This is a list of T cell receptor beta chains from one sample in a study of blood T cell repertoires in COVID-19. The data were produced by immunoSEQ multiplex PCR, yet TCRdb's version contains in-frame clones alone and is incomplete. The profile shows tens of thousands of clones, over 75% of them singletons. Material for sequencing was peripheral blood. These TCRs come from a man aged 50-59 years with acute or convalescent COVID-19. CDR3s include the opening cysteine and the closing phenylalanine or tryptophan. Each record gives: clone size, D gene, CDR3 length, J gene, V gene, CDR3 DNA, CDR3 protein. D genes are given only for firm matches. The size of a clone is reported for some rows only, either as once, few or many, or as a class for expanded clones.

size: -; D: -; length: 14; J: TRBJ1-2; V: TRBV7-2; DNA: TGTGCCAGCAGCTTTGCTGGCTTTGACTATGGCTACACCTTC; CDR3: CASSFAGFDYGYTF
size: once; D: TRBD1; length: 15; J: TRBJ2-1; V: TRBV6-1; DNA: TGTGCCAGCAGTGAACGCGTAGGGGGCAATTACGAGCAGTTCTTC; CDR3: CASSERVGGNYEQFF
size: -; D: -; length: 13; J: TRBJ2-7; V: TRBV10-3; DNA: TGTGCCATCAGTGAGGGCAGCTCCTACGAGCAGTACTTC; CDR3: CAISEGSSYEQYF
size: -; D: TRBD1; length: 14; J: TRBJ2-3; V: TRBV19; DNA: TGTGCCAGCGAGGGGGCGCCGGATTGGGATACGCAGTATTTT; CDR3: CASEGAPDWDTQYF
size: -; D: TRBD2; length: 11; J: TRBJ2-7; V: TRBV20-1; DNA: TGCAGTGCTATCCGGGAGGCGGGAGTGGACTTC; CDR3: CSAIREAGVDF
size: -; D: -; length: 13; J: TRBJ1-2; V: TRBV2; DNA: TGTGCCAGCAGTATCGACAGAGCCTATGGCTACACCTTC; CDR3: CASSIDRAYGYTF
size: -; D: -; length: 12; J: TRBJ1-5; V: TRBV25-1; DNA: TGTGCCAGCAGTGAATATAGCCAGCCCCAGCATTTT; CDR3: CASSEYSQPQHF
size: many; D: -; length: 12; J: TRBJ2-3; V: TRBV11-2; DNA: TGTGCCAGCTTAGCTAGCACAGATACGCAGTATTTT; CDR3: CASLASTDTQYF
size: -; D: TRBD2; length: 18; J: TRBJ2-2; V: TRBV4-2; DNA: TGTGCCAGCAGCCAGCCTAGCGGGGGGGCCCCCGACACCGGGGAGCTGTTTTTT; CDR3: CASSQPSGGAPDTGELFF
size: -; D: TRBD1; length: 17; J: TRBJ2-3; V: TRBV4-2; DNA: TGTGCCAGCAGCCAAGTGGAGGACAGGGCCCCGTTGGATACGCAGTATTTT; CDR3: CASSQVEDRAPLDTQYF
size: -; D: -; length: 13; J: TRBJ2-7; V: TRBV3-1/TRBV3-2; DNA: TGTGCCAGCAGCCAAAGGAGCTCCTACGAGCAGTACTTC; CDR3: CASSQRSSYEQYF
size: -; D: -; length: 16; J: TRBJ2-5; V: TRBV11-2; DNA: TGTGCCAGCAGCTTAGCGGGAGTGAGTAGCCAAGAGACCCAGTACTTC; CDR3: CASSLAGVSSQETQYF
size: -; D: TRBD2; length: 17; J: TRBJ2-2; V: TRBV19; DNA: TGTGCCAGTAGCAGACTAGCGGGAAGTGTGAACACCGGGGAGCTGTTTTTT; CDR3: CASSRLAGSVNTGELFF
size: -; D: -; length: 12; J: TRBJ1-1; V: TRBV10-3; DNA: TGTGCCATCAGTGGTTCGGGAGATGAAGCTTTCTTT; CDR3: CAISGSGDEAFF
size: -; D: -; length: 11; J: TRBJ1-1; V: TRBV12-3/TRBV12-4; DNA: TGTGCCAGCACGAGGAACACTGAAGCTTTCTTT; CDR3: CASTRNTEAFF
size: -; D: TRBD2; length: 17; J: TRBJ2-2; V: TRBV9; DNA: TGTGCCAGCAGCGTAGCCGGGGGGATGGGGAACACCGGGGAGCTGTTTTTT; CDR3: CASSVAGGMGNTGELFF
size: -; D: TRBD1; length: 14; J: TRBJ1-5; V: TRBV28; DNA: TGTGCCAGCAGTCAACAGGGGGCGGTTCAGCCCCAGCATTTT; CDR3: CASSQQGAVQPQHF
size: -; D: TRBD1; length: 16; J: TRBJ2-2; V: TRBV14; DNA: TGTGCCAGCAGCCGAAGCCGACAGGGTGGCTCCGGGGAGCTGTTTTTT; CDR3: CASSRSRQGGSGELFF
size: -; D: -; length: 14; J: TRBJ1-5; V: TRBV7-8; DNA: TGTGCCAGCAGCTCACAGGGTAGCAATCAGCCCCAGCATTTT; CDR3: CASSSQGSNQPQHF
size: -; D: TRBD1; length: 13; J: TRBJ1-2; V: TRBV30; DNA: TGTGCCTGGACAGACAGGGCTAACTATGGCTACACCTTC; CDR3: CAWTDRANYGYTF
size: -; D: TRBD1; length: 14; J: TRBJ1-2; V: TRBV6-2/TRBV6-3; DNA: TGTGCCAGCAGTTATGGACAGGTGACGCGTGGCTACACCTTC; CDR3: CASSYGQVTRGYTF
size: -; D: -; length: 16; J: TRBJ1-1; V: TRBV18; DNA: TGTGCCAGCTCACCCTCCGTGGCGGGGGGGAACACTGAAGCTTTCTTT; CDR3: CASSPSVAGGNTEAFF
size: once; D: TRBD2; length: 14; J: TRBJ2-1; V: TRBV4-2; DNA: TGTGCCAGCAGCGTTAGCGGGAGTACGAATGAGCAGTTCTTC; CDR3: CASSVSGSTNEQFF
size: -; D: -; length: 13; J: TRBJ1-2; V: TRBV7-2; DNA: TGTGCCAGCACGGGAGGGGGAAACTATGGCTACACCTTC; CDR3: CASTGGGNYGYTF
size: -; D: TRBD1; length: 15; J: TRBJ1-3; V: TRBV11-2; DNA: TGTGCCAGCAGCCCAACCGGGACAGGGAGTGACACCATATATTTT; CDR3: CASSPTGTGSDTIYF
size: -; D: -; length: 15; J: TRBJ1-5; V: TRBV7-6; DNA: TGTGCCAGCAGCCCCCGGACGGACTATGACGCGCCCCAGCATTTT; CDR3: CASSPRTDYDAPQHF
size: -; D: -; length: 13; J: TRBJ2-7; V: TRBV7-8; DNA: TGTGCCAGCGAGCAGGGACACTCCTACGAGCAGTACTTC; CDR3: CASEQGHSYEQYF
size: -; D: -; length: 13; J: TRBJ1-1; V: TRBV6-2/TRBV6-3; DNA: TGTGCCAGCAGCGAGAGGTTAGACACTGAAGCTTTCTTT; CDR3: CASSERLDTEAFF
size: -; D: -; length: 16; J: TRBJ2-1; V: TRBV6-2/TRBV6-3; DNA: TGTGCCAGCAGTTACTCCCTGGCGGCCGTCGGTAGTGAGCAGTTCTTC; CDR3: CASSYSLAAVGSEQFF
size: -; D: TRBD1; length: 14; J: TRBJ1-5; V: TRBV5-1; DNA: TGCGCCAGCAGCCCAGGACAGGTCAATCAGCCCCAGCATTTT; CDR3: CASSPGQVNQPQHF
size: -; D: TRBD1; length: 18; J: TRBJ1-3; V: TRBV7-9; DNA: TGTGCCAGCAGCCAACGGGACAGCGAACAGGGGTCTGGAAACACCATATATTTT; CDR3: CASSQRDSEQGSGNTIYF
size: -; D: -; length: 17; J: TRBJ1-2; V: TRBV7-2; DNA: TGTGCCAGCAGCTTAAGGGCCCAGGGAGGTACGAACTATGGCTACACCTTC; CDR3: CASSLRAQGGTNYGYTF